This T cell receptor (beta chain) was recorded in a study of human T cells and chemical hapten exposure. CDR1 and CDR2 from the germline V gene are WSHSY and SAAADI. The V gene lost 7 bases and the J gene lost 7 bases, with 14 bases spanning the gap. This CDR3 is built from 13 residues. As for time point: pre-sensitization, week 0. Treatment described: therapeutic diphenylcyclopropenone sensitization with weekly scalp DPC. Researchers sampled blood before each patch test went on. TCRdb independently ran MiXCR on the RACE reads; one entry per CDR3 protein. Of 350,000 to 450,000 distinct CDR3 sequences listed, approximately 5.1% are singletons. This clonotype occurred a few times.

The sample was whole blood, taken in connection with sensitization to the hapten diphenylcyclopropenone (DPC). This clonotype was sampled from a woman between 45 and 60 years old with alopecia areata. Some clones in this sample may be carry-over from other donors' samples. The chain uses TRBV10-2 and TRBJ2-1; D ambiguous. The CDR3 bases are TGCGCCAGCACAAGAGGCGAAAGGAATGAGCAGTTCTTC. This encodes CASTRGERNEQFF.